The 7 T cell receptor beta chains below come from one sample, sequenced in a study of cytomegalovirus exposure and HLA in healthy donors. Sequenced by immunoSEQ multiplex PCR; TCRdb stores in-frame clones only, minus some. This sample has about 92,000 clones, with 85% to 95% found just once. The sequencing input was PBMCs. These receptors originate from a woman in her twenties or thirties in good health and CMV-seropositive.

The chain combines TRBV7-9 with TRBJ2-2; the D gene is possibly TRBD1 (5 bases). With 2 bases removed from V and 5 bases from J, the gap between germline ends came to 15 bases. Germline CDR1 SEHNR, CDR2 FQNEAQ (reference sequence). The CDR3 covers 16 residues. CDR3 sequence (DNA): TGTGCCAGCAGCTTAAGGACACCTAGTGGTACCGGGGAGCTGTTTTTT. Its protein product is CASSLRTPSGTGELFF. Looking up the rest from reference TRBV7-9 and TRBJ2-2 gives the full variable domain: DTGVSQNPRHKITKRGQNVTFRCDPISEHNRLYWYRQTLGQGPEFLTYFQNEAQLEKSRLLSDRFSAERPKGSFSTLEIQRTEQGDSAMYLCASSLRTPSGTGELFFGEGSRLTVL.

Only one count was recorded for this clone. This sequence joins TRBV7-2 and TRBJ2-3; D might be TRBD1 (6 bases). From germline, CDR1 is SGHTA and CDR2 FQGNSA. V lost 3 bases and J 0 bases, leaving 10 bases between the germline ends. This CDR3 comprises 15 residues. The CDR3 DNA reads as TGTGCCAGCAGCTTGGACAGCCCGAGCACAGATACGCAGTATTTT. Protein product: CASSLDSPSTDTQYF.

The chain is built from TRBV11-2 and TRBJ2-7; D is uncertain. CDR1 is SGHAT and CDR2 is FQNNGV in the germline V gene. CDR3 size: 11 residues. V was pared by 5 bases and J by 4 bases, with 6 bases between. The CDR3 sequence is CASSPGYEQYF. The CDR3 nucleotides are TGTGCCAGCAGCCCGGGTTACGAGCAGTACTTC.

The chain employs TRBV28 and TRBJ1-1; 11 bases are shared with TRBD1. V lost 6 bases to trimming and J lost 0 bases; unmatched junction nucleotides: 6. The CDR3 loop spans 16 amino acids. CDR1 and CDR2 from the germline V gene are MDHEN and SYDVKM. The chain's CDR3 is CASRGQGVAMNTEAFF. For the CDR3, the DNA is TGTGCCAGCAGGGGACAGGGGGTTGCAATGAACACTGAAGCTTTCTTT.

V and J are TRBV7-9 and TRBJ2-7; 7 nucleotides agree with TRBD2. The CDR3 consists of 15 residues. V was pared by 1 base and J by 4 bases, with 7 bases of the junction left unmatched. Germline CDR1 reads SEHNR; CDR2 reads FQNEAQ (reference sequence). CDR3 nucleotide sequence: TGTGCCAGCAGCTTAGGGGCGGGAGCAGGGTACGAGCAGTACTTC. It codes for CASSLGAGAGYEQYF.

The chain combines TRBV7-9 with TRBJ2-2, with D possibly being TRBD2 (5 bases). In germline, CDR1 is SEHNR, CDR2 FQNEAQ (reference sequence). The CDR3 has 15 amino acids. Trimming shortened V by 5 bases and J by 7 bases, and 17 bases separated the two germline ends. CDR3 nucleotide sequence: TGTGCCAGCAGCCCCCGGGGAAATCAATACGGGGAGCTGTTTTTT. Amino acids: CASSPRGNQYGELFF.

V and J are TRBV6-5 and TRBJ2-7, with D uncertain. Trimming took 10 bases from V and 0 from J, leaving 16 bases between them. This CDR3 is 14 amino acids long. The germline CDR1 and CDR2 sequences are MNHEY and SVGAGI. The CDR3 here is CATTVPYPSYEQYF. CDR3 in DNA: TGTGCCACCACTGTTCCCTACCCCTCCTACGAGCAGTACTTC.